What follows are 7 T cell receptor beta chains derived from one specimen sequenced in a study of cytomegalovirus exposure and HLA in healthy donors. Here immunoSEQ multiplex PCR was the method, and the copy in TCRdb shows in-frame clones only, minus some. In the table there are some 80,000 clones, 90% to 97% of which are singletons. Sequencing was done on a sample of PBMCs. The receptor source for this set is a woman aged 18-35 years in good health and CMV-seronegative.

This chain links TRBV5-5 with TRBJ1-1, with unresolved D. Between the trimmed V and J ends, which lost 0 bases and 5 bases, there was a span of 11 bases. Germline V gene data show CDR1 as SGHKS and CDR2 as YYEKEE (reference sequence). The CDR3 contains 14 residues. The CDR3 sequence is CASSLGAGLTEAFF. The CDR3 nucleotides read TGTGCCAGCAGCTTGGGGGCCGGTTTAACTGAAGCTTTCTTT.

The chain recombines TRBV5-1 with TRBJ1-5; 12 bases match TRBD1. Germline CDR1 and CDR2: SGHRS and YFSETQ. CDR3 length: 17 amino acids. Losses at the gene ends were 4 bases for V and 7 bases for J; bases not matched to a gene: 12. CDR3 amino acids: CASSAVPGQGAGQPQHF. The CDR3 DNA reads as TGCGCCAGCAGCGCCGTCCCGGGACAGGGGGCGGGGCAGCCCCAGCATTTT.

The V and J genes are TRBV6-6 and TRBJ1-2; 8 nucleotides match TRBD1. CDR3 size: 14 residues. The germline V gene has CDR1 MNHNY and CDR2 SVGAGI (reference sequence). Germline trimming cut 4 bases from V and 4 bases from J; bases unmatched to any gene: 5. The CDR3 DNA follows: TGTGCCAGCAGTTCCAACGGACAGGGCTATGGCTACACCTTC. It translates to CASSSNGQGYGYTF.

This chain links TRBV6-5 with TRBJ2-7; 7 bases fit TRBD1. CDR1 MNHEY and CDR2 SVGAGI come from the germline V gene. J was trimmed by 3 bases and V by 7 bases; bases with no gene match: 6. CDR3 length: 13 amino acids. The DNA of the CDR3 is TGTGCCAGCAATCCGCCAGGGGGCTACGAGCAGTACTTC. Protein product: CASNPPGGYEQYF.

In DNA form, the CDR3 reads TGCGCCAGCAGCTTGACAGGGGGTATCACTGAAGCTTTCTTT. Its translation: CASSLTGGITEAFF. The chain has TRBV5-1 and TRBJ1-1, with TRBD1 matching 8 bases. The germline V gene encodes CDR1 SGHRS and CDR2 YFSETQ. V shed 1 base and J 4 bases; nucleotides not matched to a gene: 3. The CDR3 is 14 amino acids.

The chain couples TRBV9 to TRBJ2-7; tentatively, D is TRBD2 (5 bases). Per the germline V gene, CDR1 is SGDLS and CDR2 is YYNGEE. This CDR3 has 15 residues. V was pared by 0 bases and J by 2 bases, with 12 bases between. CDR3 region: CASSVGNGVPYEQYF. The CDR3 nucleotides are TGTGCCAGCAGCGTAGGCAACGGGGTCCCCTACGAGCAGTACTTC. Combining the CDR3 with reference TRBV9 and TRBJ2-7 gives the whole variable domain DSGVTQTPKHLITATGQRVTLRCSPRSGDLSVYWYQQSLDQGLQFLIQYYNGEERAKGNILERFSAQQFPDLHSELNLSSLELGDSALYFCASSVGNGVPYEQYFGPGTRLTVT.

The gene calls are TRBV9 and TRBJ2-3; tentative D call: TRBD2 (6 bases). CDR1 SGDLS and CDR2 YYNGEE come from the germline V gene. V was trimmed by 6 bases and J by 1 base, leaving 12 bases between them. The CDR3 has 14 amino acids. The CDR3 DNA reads TGTGCCAGCACCCAGTGGGGGGGCACAGATACGCAGTATTTT. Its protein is CASTQWGGTDTQYF.